This T cell receptor beta chain derives from a study of control samples from healthy donors and cancer patients. Sequencing used immunoSEQ multiplex PCR; TCRdb keeps in-frame clones, though not all of them. The sample shows 170,000 or so clones, about 92% of them seen only once. Germline-derived CDR1 and CDR2 are MNHNS and SASEGT. V was shortened by 3 bases and J by 3 bases, with 14 bases between the two germline ends. This CDR3 spans 15 amino acids. The sample consisted of blood. This receptor was taken from a man aged 25 to 40 in good health. The chain carries TRBV6-1 and TRBJ1-2; perhaps TRBD1 as D (5 bases). As DNA, the CDR3 is TGTGCCAGCAGTGATGACAGCTCACTTTACTATGGCTACACCTTC. Its protein product is CASSDDSSLYYGYTF.